This is a list of T cell receptor beta chains from one sample in a study of cytomegalovirus exposure and HLA in healthy donors. The protocol was immunoSEQ multiplex PCR, while the TCRdb copy is restricted to in-frame clones and leaves out a portion. In the table there are some 160,000 clones, 80% of which are singletons. Sequenced sample: PBMCs. The receptor set was obtained from a male donor in good health and CMV-seronegative. The CDR3 runs from the conserved cysteine through the conserved F or W. The D gene is left open where the match is weak. The size entry is marked missing in some rows and otherwise reads once, few, many or a size class.

cdr3_length | d_call | clone_size | j_call | v_call | cdr3_nt | cdr3_aa
12 | - | - | TRBJ2-7 | TRBV5-1 | TGCGCCAGCAGCTTGCCGTCCTACGAGCAGTACTTC | CASSLPSYEQYF
18 | - | once | TRBJ1-5 | TRBV28 | TGTGCCAGCAGTTTTCGTGGGATGGGAGGCATCGGCAATCAGCCCCAGCATTTT | CASSFRGMGGIGNQPQHF
15 | TRBD1 | - | TRBJ1-5 | TRBV2 | TGTGCCAGCAAGCAGGACAGGGCCCACAATCAGCCCCAGCATTTT | CASKQDRAHNQPQHF
16 | TRBD2 | - | TRBJ2-7 | TRBV6-1 | TGTGCCAGCAGTGAAAATATAGCGGGGGGACCCTACGAGCAGTACTTC | CASSENIAGGPYEQYF
14 | - | - | TRBJ2-2 | TRBV30 | TGTGCCTGGAGTGTACATCGGAACACCGGGGAGCTGTTTTTT | CAWSVHRNTGELFF
15 | - | - | TRBJ2-7 | TRBV11-3 | TGTGCCAGCAGCTTAGGAGGACAGTTCGGGTACGAGCAGTACTTC | CASSLGGQFGYEQYF
14 | - | - | TRBJ2-3 | TRBV9 | TGTGCCAGCAGCCGCTACGATAGCACAGATACGCAGTATTTT | CASSRYDSTDTQYF
12 | - | - | TRBJ2-1 | TRBV11-3 | TGTGCCAGCAGCTCCCAGGGGAATGAGCAGTTCTTC | CASSSQGNEQFF
17 | - | - | TRBJ1-6 | TRBV27 | TGTGCCAGCAGTCCCCTTGGGGGGGATCAATGGGATTCACCCCTCCACTTT | CASSPLGGDQWDSPLHF
15 | TRBD1 | - | TRBJ2-7 | TRBV5-1 | TGCGCCAGCAGCATGAGTCGACAGGGGGCGTACGAGCAGTACTTC | CASSMSRQGAYEQYF
16 | TRBD1 | - | TRBJ1-6 | TRBV6-5 | TGTGCCAGCAGTTACGAGAGACACAGGGGGCAGGAACCCCTCCACTTT | CASSYERHRGQEPLHF
17 | - | - | TRBJ1-5 | TRBV27 | TGTGCCAGCAGTTTATTGTCGTCGGGAGGAGGCAATCAGCCCCAGCATTTT | CASSLLSSGGGNQPQHF
19 | TRBD2 | - | TRBJ2-2 | TRBV4-2 | TGTGCCAGCAGCCAAGATAGAACTAGCGGGGGGGCGAGGACCGGGGAGCTGTTTTTT | CASSQDRTSGGARTGELFF
16 | TRBD1 | - | TRBJ2-2 | TRBV4-1 | TGCGCCAGCAGCCAAGTCCCGCAGGGGGCTTACGGGGAGCTGTTTTTT | CASSQVPQGAYGELFF
15 | TRBD1 | - | TRBJ2-1 | TRBV6-1 | TGTGCCAGCAGCGAGCCGGGACAGGGATACAATGAGCAGTTCTTC | CASSEPGQGYNEQFF
16 | - | - | TRBJ2-7 | TRBV14 | TGTGCCAGCAGCCAAGACCGGACAGCCTTCTCCTACGAGCAGTACTTC | CASSQDRTAFSYEQYF
16 | TRBD1 | - | TRBJ2-5 | TRBV10-2 | TGCGCCAGCAGTGACCCCGGGACAGGAGTCCAAGAGACCCAGTACTTC | CASSDPGTGVQETQYF
11 | - | few | TRBJ1-2 | TRBV30 | TGTGCCTTGACAGTGATCTATGGCTACACCTTC | CALTVIYGYTF
18 | - | - | TRBJ1-1 | TRBV5-1 | TGCGCCAGCAGCCCCGAGGACACGTTCGCTCTATTGAACACTGAAGCTTTCTTT | CASSPEDTFALLNTEAFF
17 | TRBD1 | - | TRBJ2-1 | TRBV7-8 | TGTGCCAGCAGCTATCCCCCACCGGGACAGGGAGGCAATGAGCAGTTCTTC | CASSYPPPGQGGNEQFF
13 | - | once | TRBJ1-2 | TRBV30 | TGTGCCTGGAGTGCCTGGGCAGCCGATGGCTACACCTTC | CAWSAWAADGYTF
14 | - | - | TRBJ1-1 | TRBV6-5 | TGTGCCAGCAGTTTTACAGAGTCGGGGACTGAAGCTTTCTTT | CASSFTESGTEAFF
15 | - | - | TRBJ2-3 | TRBV5-6 | TGTGCCAGCAGCTTGGGGGGCGGAGTCACAGATACGCAGTATTTT | CASSLGGGVTDTQYF
14 | TRBD1 | - | TRBJ1-3 | TRBV2 | TGTGCCAGCAGTTGGACAGGGAGGGGAAACACCATATATTTT | CASSWTGRGNTIYF
14 | TRBD1 | - | TRBJ2-7 | TRBV9 | TGTGCCAGCAGCGAGGGGACAGGGGGCGACGAGCAGTACTTC | CASSEGTGGDEQYF
14 | - | - | TRBJ2-5 | TRBV18 | TGTGCCAGCTCACCACCCGGACTATCGGAGACCCAGTACTTC | CASSPPGLSETQYF
16 | TRBD2 | - | TRBJ2-3 | TRBV27 | TGTGCCAGCAGTTTAATAGCTAGCGGGAACACAGATACGCAGTATTTT | CASSLIASGNTDTQYF
14 | TRBD1 | few | TRBJ1-3 | TRBV11-2 | TGTGCCAGCAGCCAACAGGGGCGGGGAAACACCATATATTTT | CASSQQGRGNTIYF
16 | - | few | TRBJ2-1 | TRBV5-4 | TGTGCCAGCAGAGTCCGGGGGGCCTTTTCCTACAATGAGCAGTTCTTC | CASRVRGAFSYNEQFF
15 | TRBD1 | few | TRBJ1-2 | TRBV6-5 | TGTGCCAGCAGTTACCCGGGACAGGGGATTAATGGCTACACCTTC | CASSYPGQGINGYTF
15 | - | - | TRBJ1-5 | TRBV5-1 | TGCGCCAGCAGCTTGGTAGCGGGGGGCAATCAGCCCCAGCATTTT | CASSLVAGGNQPQHF
14 | - | - | TRBJ2-1 | TRBV4-1 | TGCGCCAGCAGCCCATTTCTGGGCCTCATTGAGCAGTTCTTC | CASSPFLGLIEQFF
14 | - | - | TRBJ1-4 | TRBV5-1 | TGCGCCAGCAGCTTGGGGGGGCTGAATGAAAAACTGTTTTTT | CASSLGGLNEKLFF
15 | TRBD1 | - | TRBJ2-4 | TRBV29-1 | TGCAGCGTTCGGGACAGGTCCTTAGCCAAAAACATTCAGTACTTC | CSVRDRSLAKNIQYF
13 | - | - | TRBJ2-7 | TRBV7-7 | TGTGCCAGCAGCTTAGACAGGACCTACGAGCAGTACTTC | CASSLDRTYEQYF
15 | TRBD2 | - | TRBJ2-5 | TRBV6-5 | TGTGCCAGCAGTCGAACAGGATCTAGCGGGGAGACCCAGTACTTC | CASSRTGSSGETQYF
13 | TRBD1 | - | TRBJ2-7 | TRBV6-6 | TGTGCCAGCAGGGTACAGGGGTACTCCGAGCAGTACTTC | CASRVQGYSEQYF
14 | - | - | TRBJ2-7 | TRBV4-1 | TGCGCCAGCAGCCAAGACAGGGGAATATACGAGCAGTACTTC | CASSQDRGIYEQYF
14 | - | - | TRBJ1-6 | TRBV6-5 | TGTGCCAGCAGGGCAGCTACTAATAATTCACCCCTCCACTTT | CASRAATNNSPLHF
16 | TRBD2 | - | TRBJ2-1 | TRBV4-3 | TGCGCCAGCAGCCATACTAGCGGGGGACCTTATAATGAGCAGTTCTTC | CASSHTSGGPYNEQFF
17 | - | - | TRBJ1-3 | TRBV19 | TGTGCCAGTAGTATTATGCGTGCGAGGGGGTTCGGAAACACCATATATTTT | CASSIMRARGFGNTIYF
18 | TRBD1 | - | TRBJ2-7 | TRBV7-7 | TGTGCTAGCATATTCTCATCGAGTTGCGGGACAGGGGTTCACGAGCAGTACTTC | CASIFSSSCGTGVHEQYF
13 | - | - | TRBJ1-5 | TRBV6-5 | TGTGCCAGCAGTTACTCGTCGGGTCAGCCCCAGCATTTT | CASSYSSGQPQHF
16 | - | - | TRBJ1-4 | TRBV4-1 | TGCGCCAGCAGCCAAGATTCCTTGGGCAGAGATGAAAAACTGTTTTTT | CASSQDSLGRDEKLFF
15 | TRBD1 | - | TRBJ2-7 | TRBV5-1 | TGCGCCAGCAGCTTGGATCCGACAGGGGCTTCCGAGCAGTACTTC | CASSLDPTGASEQYF
15 | TRBD1 | - | TRBJ2-2 | TRBV19 | TGTGCCACCCTAGGTCCCAGGGGGCTGGCCGGGGAGCTGTTTTTT | CATLGPRGLAGELFF
14 | - | - | TRBJ2-4 | TRBV29-1 | TGCAGCGTCAGGGGAACCTTAGGCAAAAACATTCAGTACTTC | CSVRGTLGKNIQYF
12 | - | - | TRBJ2-5 | TRBV2 | TGTGCCAGCAGCGGGTCGTACAAGACCCAGTACTTC | CASSGSYKTQYF
14 | TRBD2 | few | TRBJ2-5 | TRBV6-6 | TGTGCCAGCAGTCCTCGACTAGCGGGGGAGACCCAGTACTTC | CASSPRLAGETQYF
15 | - | - | TRBJ2-7 | TRBV4-1 | TGCGCCAGCAGCCGGACCCAGGGGACCCTATACGAGCAGTACTTC | CASSRTQGTLYEQYF
14 | - | - | TRBJ1-2 | TRBV7-9 | TGTGCCAGCACAGTGGCAGGGGCTTCCTATGGCTACACCTTC | CASTVAGASYGYTF
18 | - | - | TRBJ1-2 | TRBV7-7 | TGTGCCAGCAGCTTAGTCCGTGACAGACATCCTCTAAACTATGGCTACACCTTC | CASSLVRDRHPLNYGYTF
20 | TRBD2 | once | TRBJ2-1 | TRBV27 | TGTGCCAGCAGTCCCCCAGGACTAGCGGGGGCTAACCTCTACAAGGGTGAGCAGTTCTTC | CASSPPGLAGANLYKGEQFF
15 | TRBD1 | - | TRBJ1-2 | TRBV5-1 | TGCGCCAGCAGCTTTTCGACAGGGGAGAGAAATGGCTACACCTTC | CASSFSTGERNGYTF